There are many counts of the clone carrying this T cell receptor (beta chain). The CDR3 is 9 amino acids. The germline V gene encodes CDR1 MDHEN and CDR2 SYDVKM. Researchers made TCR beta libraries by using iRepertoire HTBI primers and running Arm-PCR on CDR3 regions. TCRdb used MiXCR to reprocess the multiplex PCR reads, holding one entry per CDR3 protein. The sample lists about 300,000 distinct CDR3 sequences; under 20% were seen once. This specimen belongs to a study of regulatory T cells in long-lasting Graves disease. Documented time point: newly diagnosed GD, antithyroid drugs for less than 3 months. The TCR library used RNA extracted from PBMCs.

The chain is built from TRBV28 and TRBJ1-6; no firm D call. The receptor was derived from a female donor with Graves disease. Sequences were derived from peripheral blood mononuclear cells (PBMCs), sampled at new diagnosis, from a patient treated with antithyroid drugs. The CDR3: CPVESPLHF. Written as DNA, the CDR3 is TGTCCTGTAGAATCACCCCTCCACTTT.